This record covers a single TCR beta chain. Per the germline V gene, CDR1 is ENHRY and CDR2 is SYGVKD. There are 17 residues in the CDR3. J lost 2 bases, V lost 0 bases, and 6 bases had no gene match. The source of the sample is a study of blood T cell repertoires in COVID-19. Study summary: Samples representing acute and convalescent COVID-19 were sourced from the United States, Italy and Spain.

In the original processing: Reference gene primer amplification gave nucleated cell count estimates. Sequenced by immunoSEQ multiplex PCR; TCRdb stores in-frame clones only, minus some. V and J calls plus clone size are reproduced from that table; the DNA served to infer D and trimming. The sample comprises about 500,000 clones, about 89% of which are singletons, and less than 9% rests with the top ten. The Seattle site enrolled patients during active infection and followed them longitudinally. This receptor was identified in a woman in her forties or fifties with COVID-19, enrolled during active disease. V and J are TRBV10-3 and TRBJ2-3; 9 bases are a match to TRBD1. Sequenced sample: peripheral blood. DNA of the CDR3: TGTGCCATCAGTGAGTCTCGAGGGACAGGGACCACAGATACGCAGTATTTT. This translates into CAISESRGTGTTDTQYF.